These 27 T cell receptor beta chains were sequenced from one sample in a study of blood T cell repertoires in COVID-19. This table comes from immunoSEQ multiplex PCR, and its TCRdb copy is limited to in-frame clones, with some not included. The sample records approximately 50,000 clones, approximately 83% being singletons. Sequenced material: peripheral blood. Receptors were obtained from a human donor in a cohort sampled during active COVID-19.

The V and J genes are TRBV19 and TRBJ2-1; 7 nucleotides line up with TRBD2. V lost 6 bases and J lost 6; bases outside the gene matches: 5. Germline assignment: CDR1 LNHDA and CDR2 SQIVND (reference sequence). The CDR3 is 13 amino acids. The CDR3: CASRRTRSNEQFF. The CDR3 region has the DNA TGTGCCAGTAGGCGGACTAGGTCCAATGAGCAGTTCTTC.

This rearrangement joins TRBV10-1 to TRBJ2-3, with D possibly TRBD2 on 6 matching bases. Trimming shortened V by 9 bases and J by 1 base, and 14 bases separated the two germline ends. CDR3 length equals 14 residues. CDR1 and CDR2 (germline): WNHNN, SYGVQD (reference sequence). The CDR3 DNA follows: TGCGCCAGTAGTAGCGGAGACCGCACAGATACGCAGTATTTT. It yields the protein CASSSGDRTDTQYF.

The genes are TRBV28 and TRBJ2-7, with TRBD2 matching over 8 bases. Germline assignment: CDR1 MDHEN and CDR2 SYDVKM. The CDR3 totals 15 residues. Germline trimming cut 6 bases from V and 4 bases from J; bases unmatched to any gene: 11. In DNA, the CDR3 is TGTGCCAGCAGCCCCCTCGGGGGGGCGCGTTACGAGCAGTACTTC. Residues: CASSPLGGARYEQYF.

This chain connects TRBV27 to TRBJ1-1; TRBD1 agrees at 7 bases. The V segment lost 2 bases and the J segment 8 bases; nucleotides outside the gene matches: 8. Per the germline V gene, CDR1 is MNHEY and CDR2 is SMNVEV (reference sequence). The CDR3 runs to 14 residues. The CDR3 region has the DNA TGTGCCAGCAGTTTACGGACAGGAAGGGCGGAAGCTTTCTTT. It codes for CASSLRTGRAEAFF.

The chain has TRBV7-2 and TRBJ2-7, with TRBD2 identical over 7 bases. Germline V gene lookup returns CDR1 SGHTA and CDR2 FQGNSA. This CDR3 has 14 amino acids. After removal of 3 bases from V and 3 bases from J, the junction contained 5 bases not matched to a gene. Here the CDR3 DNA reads TGTGCCAGCAGCTTTCTCGTAGCGGGCTACGAGCAGTACTTC. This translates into CASSFLVAGYEQYF.

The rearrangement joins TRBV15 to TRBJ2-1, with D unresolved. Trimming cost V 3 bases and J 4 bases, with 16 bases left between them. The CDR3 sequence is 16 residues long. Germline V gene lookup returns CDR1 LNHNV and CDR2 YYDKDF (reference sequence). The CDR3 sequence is CATSSPAQKVYNEQFF. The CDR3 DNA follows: TGTGCCACCAGCAGTCCGGCACAGAAAGTTTACAATGAGCAGTTCTTC.

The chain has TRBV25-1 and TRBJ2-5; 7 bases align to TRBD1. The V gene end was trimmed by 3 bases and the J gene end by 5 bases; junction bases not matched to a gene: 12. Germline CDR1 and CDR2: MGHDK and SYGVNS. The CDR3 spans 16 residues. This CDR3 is CASSDVGRGWMETQYF. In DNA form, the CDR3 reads TGTGCCAGCAGTGACGTCGGCAGGGGGTGGATGGAGACCCAGTACTTC.

This chain's CDR3 is CSAGARFRRFF. For the CDR3, the DNA is TGCAGCGCTGGCGCCCGCTTTAGGAGGTTTTTT. The rearrangement links TRBV29-1 to TRBJ1-4; D is unresolved. V was trimmed by 7 bases and J by 16 bases, leaving 19 bases between them. Germline loops: CDR1 SQVTM, CDR2 ANQGSEA. This CDR3 is 11 amino acids long.

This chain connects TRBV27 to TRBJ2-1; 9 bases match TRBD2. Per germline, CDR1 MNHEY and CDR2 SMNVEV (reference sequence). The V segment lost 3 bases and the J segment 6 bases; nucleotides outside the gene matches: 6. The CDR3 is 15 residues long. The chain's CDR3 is CASSFLAGDFNEQFF. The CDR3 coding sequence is TGTGCCAGCAGTTTCTTAGCGGGAGACTTCAATGAGCAGTTCTTC.

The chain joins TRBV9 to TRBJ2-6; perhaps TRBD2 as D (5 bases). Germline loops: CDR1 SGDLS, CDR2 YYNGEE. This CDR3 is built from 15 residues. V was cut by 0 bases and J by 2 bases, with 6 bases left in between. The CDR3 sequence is CASSVGGTGANVLTF. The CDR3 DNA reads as TGTGCCAGCAGCGTAGGAGGGACTGGGGCCAACGTCCTGACTTTC.

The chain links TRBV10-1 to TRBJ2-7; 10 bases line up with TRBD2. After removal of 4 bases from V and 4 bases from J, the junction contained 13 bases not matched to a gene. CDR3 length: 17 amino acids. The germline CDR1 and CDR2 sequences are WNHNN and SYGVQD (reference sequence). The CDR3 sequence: CASSGTSGHQGWYEQYF. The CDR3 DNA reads TGCGCCAGCAGTGGGACTAGCGGCCACCAGGGTTGGTACGAGCAGTACTTC.

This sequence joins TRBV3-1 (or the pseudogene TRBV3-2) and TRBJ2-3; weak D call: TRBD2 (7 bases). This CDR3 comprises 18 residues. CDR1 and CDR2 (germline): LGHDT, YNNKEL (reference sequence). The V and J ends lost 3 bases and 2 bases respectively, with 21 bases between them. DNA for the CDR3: TGTGCCAGCAGCCACCCCGGCGGGGGCCTCACTTACACAGATACGCAGTATTTT. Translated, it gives CASSHPGGGLTYTDTQYF.

The CDR3 sequence is CASTAQDRFYEQYF. CDR3 coding DNA: TGTGCCAGCACCGCGCAGGACAGGTTCTACGAGCAGTACTTC. The V and J genes are TRBV28 and TRBJ2-7; 7 bases align to TRBD1. This CDR3 contains 14 residues. Germline trimming cut 7 bases from V and 3 bases from J; bases unmatched to any gene: 9. CDR1 MDHEN and CDR2 SYDVKM come from the germline V gene. Full variable domain (rest looked up from reference TRBV28 and TRBJ2-7): DVKVTQSSRYLVKRTGEKVFLECVQDMDHENMFWYRQDPGLGLRLIYFSYDVKMKEKGDIPEGYSVSREKKERFSLILESASTNQTSMYLCASTAQDRFYEQYFGPGTRLTVT.

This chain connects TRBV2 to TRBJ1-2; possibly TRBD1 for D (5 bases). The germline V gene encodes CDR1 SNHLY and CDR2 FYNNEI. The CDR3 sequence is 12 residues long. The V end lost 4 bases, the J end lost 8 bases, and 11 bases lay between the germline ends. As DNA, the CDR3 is TGTGCCAGCAGTGTGGTAGCAGGGGGCTACACCTTC. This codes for CASSVVAGGYTF.

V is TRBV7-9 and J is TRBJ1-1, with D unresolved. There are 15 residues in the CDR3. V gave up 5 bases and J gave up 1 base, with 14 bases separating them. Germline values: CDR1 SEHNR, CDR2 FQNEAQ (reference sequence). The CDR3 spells CASSTQLPSNTEAFF. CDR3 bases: TGTGCCAGCAGCACACAGTTGCCATCGAACACTGAAGCTTTCTTT.

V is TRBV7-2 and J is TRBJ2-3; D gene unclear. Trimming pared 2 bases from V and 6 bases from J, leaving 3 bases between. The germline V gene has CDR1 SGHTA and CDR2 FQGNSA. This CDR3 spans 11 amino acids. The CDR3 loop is CASSLRDTQYF. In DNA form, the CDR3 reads TGTGCCAGCAGCTTACGGGATACGCAGTATTTT.

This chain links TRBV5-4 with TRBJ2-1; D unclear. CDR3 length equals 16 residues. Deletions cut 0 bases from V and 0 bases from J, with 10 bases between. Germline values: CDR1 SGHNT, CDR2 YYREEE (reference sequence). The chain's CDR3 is CASSLVPASSYNEQFF. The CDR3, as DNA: TGTGCCAGCAGCTTGGTCCCAGCGAGCTCCTACAATGAGCAGTTCTTC. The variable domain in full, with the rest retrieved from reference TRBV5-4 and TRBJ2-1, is ETGVTQSPTHLIKTRGQQVTLRCSSQSGHNTVSWYQQALGQGPQFIFQYYREEENGRGNFPPRFSGLQFPNYSSELNVNALELDDSALYLCASSLVPASSYNEQFFGPGTRLTVL.

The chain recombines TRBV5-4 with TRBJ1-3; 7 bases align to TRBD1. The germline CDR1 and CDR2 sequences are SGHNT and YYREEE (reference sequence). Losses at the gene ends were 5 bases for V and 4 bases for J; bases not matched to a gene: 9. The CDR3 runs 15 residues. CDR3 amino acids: CASSPQGVAGNTIYF. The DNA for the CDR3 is TGTGCCAGCAGTCCCCAGGGGGTAGCCGGAAACACCATATATTTT.

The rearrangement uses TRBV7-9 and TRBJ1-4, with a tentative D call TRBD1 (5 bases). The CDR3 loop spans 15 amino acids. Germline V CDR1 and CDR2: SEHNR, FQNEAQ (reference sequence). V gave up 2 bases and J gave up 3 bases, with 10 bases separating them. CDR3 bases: TGTGCCAGCAGCTTACAGGGTACGGCTAATGAAAAACTGTTTTTT. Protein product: CASSLQGTANEKLFF.

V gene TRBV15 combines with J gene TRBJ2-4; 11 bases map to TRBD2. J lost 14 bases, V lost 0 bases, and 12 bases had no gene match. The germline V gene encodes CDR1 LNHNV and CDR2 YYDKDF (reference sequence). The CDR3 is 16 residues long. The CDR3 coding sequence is TGTGCCACCAGCAGAGAGAGAAGGGGACTAGCGGAGGGGGAGTACTTC. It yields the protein CATSRERRGLAEGEYF.

Here the CDR3 reads CASSPLDRGTTGGYTF. Written as DNA, the CDR3 is TGTGCCAGCTCACCCCTTGACAGGGGGACTACCGGGGGCTACACCTTC. This chain joins TRBV18 and TRBJ1-2; 9 nucleotides agree with TRBD1. The J segment lost 8 bases and the V segment lost 3 bases, leaving 13 bases of the junction unmatched. CDR3 size: 16 residues. Germline values: CDR1 KGHSH, CDR2 LQKENI.

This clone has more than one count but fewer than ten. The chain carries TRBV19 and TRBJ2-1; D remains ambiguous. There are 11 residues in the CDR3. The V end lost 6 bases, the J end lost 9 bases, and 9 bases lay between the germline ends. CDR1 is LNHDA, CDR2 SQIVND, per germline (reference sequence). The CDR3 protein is CASSLLSEQFF. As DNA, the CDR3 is TGTGCCAGTAGCCTATTGAGTGAGCAGTTCTTC.

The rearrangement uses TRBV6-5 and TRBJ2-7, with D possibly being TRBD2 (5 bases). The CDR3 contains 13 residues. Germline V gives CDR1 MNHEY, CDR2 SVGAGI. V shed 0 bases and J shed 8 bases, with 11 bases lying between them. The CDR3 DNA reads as TGTGCCAGCAGTTACTCCACCCGAGGGAAGCAGTACTTC. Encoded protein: CASSYSTRGKQYF.

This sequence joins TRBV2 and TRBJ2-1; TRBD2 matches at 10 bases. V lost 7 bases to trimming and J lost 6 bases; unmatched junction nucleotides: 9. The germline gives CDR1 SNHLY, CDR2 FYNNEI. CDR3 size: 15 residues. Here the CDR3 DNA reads TGTGCCAGCACCCTCGGAAGCGGGAGGGCCAATGAGCAGTTCTTC. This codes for CASTLGSGRANEQFF.

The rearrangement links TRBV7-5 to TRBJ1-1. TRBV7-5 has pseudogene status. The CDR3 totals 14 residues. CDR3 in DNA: TGTGCCAGAAGCTTAATGAGAGATAACACTGAAGCTTTCTTT. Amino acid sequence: CARSLMRDNTEAFF.

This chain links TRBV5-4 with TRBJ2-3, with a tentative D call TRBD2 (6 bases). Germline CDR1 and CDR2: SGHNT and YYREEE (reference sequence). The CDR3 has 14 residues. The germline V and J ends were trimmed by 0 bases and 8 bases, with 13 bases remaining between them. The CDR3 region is CASSLGGASGTQYF. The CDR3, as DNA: TGTGCCAGCAGCTTGGGCGGGGCCTCTGGTACGCAGTATTTT. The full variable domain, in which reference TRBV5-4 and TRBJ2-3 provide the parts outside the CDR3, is ETGVTQSPTHLIKTRGQQVTLRCSSQSGHNTVSWYQQALGQGPQFIFQYYREEENGRGNFPPRFSGLQFPNYSSELNVNALELDDSALYLCASSLGGASGTQYFGPGTRLTVL.

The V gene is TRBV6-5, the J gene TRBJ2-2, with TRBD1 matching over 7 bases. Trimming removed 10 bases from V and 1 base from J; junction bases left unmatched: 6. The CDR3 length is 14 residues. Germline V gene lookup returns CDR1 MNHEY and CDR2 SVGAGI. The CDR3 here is CANIGQENTGELFF. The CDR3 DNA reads TGTGCCAACATTGGACAGGAGAACACCGGGGAGCTGTTTTTT.